Listed below are T cell receptor beta chains from one sample, sequenced in a study of shared clonotypes between healthy human individuals. The data were produced by immunoSEQ multiplex PCR, yet TCRdb's version contains in-frame clones alone and is incomplete. Among around 2.3 million clones listed, approximately 96% were seen once. Material for sequencing was naive CD4+ T cells sorted from blood. Receptors originate from a man aged 18 to 35 in good health. CDR3s include the opening cysteine and the closing phenylalanine or tryptophan. Fields, in order: J gene, D gene, V gene, clone size, CDR3 protein, CDR3 DNA. D genes are given only for firm matches. Only part of the rows carry a size: once, few, many, or a class if the clone is expanded.

>TRBJ2-5|TRBD1|TRBV5-1|.
CASSPQGDGETQYF
TGCGCCAGCAGCCCGCAGGGGGACGGAGAGACCCAGTACTTC
>TRBJ1-2|TRBD1|TRBV13|.
CASSLGGTGNYGYTF
TGTGCCAGCAGCTTAGGAGGGACAGGGAACTATGGCTACACCTTC
>TRBJ2-2|.|TRBV9|.
CASSVRIGELFF
TGTGCCAGCAGCGTCCGAATCGGGGAGCTGTTTTTT
>TRBJ2-2|TRBD1|TRBV11-2|.
CASSQTGAGELFF
TGTGCCAGCAGCCAGACAGGGGCCGGGGAGCTGTTTTTT
>TRBJ2-2|TRBD2|TRBV4-1|.
CASSQNFARLGSSGGNTGELFF
TGCGCCAGCAGCCAAAACTTCGCCAGGTTGGGGTCTAGCGGAGGGAACACCGGGGAGCTGTTTTTT
>TRBJ1-2|.|TRBV18|.
CASSPAGVSYGYTF
TGTGCCAGCTCACCCGCAGGAGTGAGCTATGGCTACACCTTC
>TRBJ1-6|TRBD1|TRBV5-1|.
CASSTGGEYSPLHF
TGCGCCAGTAGTACAGGGGGCGAATATTCACCCCTCCACTTT
>TRBJ1-5|.|TRBV2|few
CASSPVMNQPQHF
TGTGCCAGCAGTCCGGTGATGAATCAGCCCCAGCATTTT
>TRBJ1-2|.|TRBV18|.
CASDVQNPTPTNYGYTF
TGTGCCAGCGACGTACAGAACCCGACTCCGACTAACTATGGCTACACCTTC
>TRBJ1-1|.|TRBV5-1|.
CASSFEVNTEAFF
TGCGCCAGCAGCTTCGAGGTGAACACTGAAGCTTTCTTT
>TRBJ1-4|TRBD1|TRBV28|once
CASSTGTGLEKLFF
TGTGCCAGCAGCACCGGGACAGGGCTTGAAAAACTGTTTTTT